This entry lists 17 T cell receptor beta chains sequenced from one sample in a study of blood T cell repertoires in COVID-19. Profiled with immunoSEQ multiplex PCR; TCRdb holds only in-frame clones, not every one. The sample has 180,000 or so clones, about four fifths seen once. Specimen: peripheral blood. The receptors shown here come from a man in his forties who had recovered from COVID-19.

The chain has TRBV6-5 and TRBJ2-7, with 8 bases matching TRBD1. CDR1 and CDR2 (germline): MNHEY, SVGAGI. The CDR3 runs 16 residues. V lost 2 bases to trimming and J lost 5 bases; unmatched junction nucleotides: 11. The chain's CDR3 is CASSYQTMTGVNEQYF. The DNA of the CDR3 is TGTGCCAGCAGTTACCAAACTATGACAGGGGTCAACGAGCAGTACTTC.

The V and J genes are TRBV28 and TRBJ1-6; 9 positions agree with TRBD1. Germline values: CDR1 MDHEN, CDR2 SYDVKM. The ends lost 7 bases at V and 8 bases at J; junction bases unmatched: 6. This CDR3 has 14 amino acids. CDR3: CASTPGTGHSPLHF. The CDR3 nucleotides are TGTGCCAGCACCCCCGGGACAGGGCATTCACCCCTCCACTTT.

The rearrangement uses TRBV9 and TRBJ2-7; 9 bases are a match to TRBD1. The CDR3 is made up of 15 amino acids. Germline CDR1 SGDLS, CDR2 YYNGEE. V lost 3 bases, J lost 2 bases, and 6 bases stayed unmatched. The CDR3 sequence is CASSEGQGLPYEQYF. The CDR3 nucleotides read TGTGCCAGCAGCGAGGGACAGGGTCTGCCCTACGAGCAGTACTTC.

The chain carries TRBV6-6 and TRBJ1-2; 9 bases fit TRBD1. This CDR3 spans 14 amino acids. Germline loops: CDR1 MNHNY, CDR2 SVGAGI (reference sequence). The junction had 2 bases not matched to a gene; V was cut back by 5 bases and J by 1 base. CDR3 coding DNA: TGTGCCAGCAGTCACAGGGGGCGTAACTATGGCTACACCTTC. As protein: CASSHRGRNYGYTF.

V gene TRBV3-1 (or the pseudogene TRBV3-2) combines with J gene TRBJ2-5; no definite D call. This CDR3 region has 14 residues. Germline values: CDR1 LGHDT, CDR2 YNNKEL (reference sequence). With 0 bases removed from V and 1 base from J, the gap between germline ends came to 6 bases. The CDR3 reads CASSQDSLQETQYF. The DNA of the CDR3 is TGTGCCAGCAGCCAAGATTCCCTCCAAGAGACCCAGTACTTC.

The gene calls are TRBV27 and TRBJ1-2, with TRBD1 matching over 7 bases. Trimming at V came to 3 bases and at J to 4 bases, leaving 2 bases not matched to a gene. From germline, CDR1 is MNHEY and CDR2 SMNVEV (reference sequence). CDR3 size: 13 residues. The CDR3, as DNA: TGTGCCAGCAGTTTCAGGGGGTCCTATGGCTACACCTTC. Its protein is CASSFRGSYGYTF.

The chain recombines TRBV15 with TRBJ1-6; the match to TRBD1 covers 7 bases. The CDR3 runs 15 residues. The junction had 6 bases not matched to a gene; V was cut back by 5 bases and J by 5 bases. The V gene's germline CDR1 is LNHNV and CDR2 YYDKDF (reference sequence). In nucleotides, the CDR3 is TGTGCCACCAGCGCCCGGGACAGCGATAATTCACCCCTCCACTTT. Translating it yields CATSARDSDNSPLHF.

V is TRBV18 and J is TRBJ2-7; perhaps TRBD2 as D (6 bases). The germline V and J ends were trimmed by 3 bases and 2 bases, with 14 bases remaining between them. Per the germline V gene, CDR1 is KGHSH and CDR2 is LQKENI. The CDR3 is 15 residues long. CDR3 sequence (DNA): TGTGCCAGCTCACCCCCTGGGCGGGGCACCTACGAGCAGTACTTC. The encoded protein is CASSPPGRGTYEQYF.

This clone is a singleton in its sample. The genes are TRBV18 and TRBJ2-5; 7 bases are a match to TRBD1. The CDR3 consists of 15 residues. The V segment lost 0 bases and the J segment 4 bases; nucleotides outside the gene matches: 5. Germline CDR1 and CDR2: KGHSH and LQKENI. CDR3 residues: CASSPPTGQGETQYF. CDR3 sequence (DNA): TGTGCCAGCTCACCACCGACAGGGCAGGGAGAGACCCAGTACTTC.

The chain joins TRBV24-1 to TRBJ2-1, with D unclear. The CDR3 runs 14 residues. Germline loops: CDR1 KGHDR, CDR2 SFDVKD. The V end was cut by 0 bases, the J end by 4 bases, with 6 bases between. CDR3 in amino acids: CATSDLKSYNEQFF. The CDR3 DNA follows: TGTGCCACCAGTGATTTGAAATCGTACAATGAGCAGTTCTTC.

The chain joins TRBV28 to TRBJ2-7, with D maybe TRBD1 (5 bases). CDR3 length equals 13 residues. V was cut by 6 bases and J by 7 bases, with 16 bases left in between. Germline V gene data show CDR1 as MDHEN and CDR2 as SYDVKM. The CDR3 DNA reads as TGTGCCAGCAGCTCCCCAGGGATTTGGGAGCAGTACTTC. As protein: CASSSPGIWEQYF.

This clone was detected many times. J is TRBJ1-4 and V is TRBV15; TRBD1 agrees at 8 bases. V shed 3 bases and J 6 bases; nucleotides not matched to a gene: 6. Germline CDR1 is LNHNV and CDR2 is YYDKDF (reference sequence). The CDR3 length is 15 residues. The CDR3 bases are TGTGCCACCAGCAGCCAGGGGGCACCGGATGAAAAACTGTTTTTT. It is translated as CATSSQGAPDEKLFF.

The J gene is TRBJ2-1, the V gene TRBV18, with D maybe TRBD1 (5 bases). The CDR3 runs to 13 residues. CDR1 is KGHSH, CDR2 LQKENI, per germline. V was clipped by 2 bases and J by 4 bases, with 6 bases between them. Here the CDR3 DNA reads TGTGCCAGCTCACCAGGACAATACAATGAGCAGTTCTTC. Its protein product is CASSPGQYNEQFF.

This chain joins TRBV5-4 and TRBJ2-1; possibly TRBD1 for D (6 bases). Germline V gene lookup returns CDR1 SGHNT and CDR2 YYREEE (reference sequence). The V gene lost 4 bases and the J gene lost 7 bases, with 21 bases spanning the gap. This CDR3 has 16 amino acids. The CDR3 nucleotides are TGTGCCAGCAGCAAAGGGACGTTGAAGGGGGAGAATGAGCAGTTCTTC. The encoded protein is CASSKGTLKGENEQFF. The full variable domain, rest sourced from reference TRBV5-4 and TRBJ2-1, is ETGVTQSPTHLIKTRGQQVTLRCSSQSGHNTVSWYQQALGQGPQFIFQYYREEENGRGNFPPRFSGLQFPNYSSELNVNALELDDSALYLCASSKGTLKGENEQFFGPGTRLTVL.

V usage is TRBV7-9 and J usage is TRBJ2-1; 9 bases fit TRBD1. Unmatched junction bases numbered 5, after V lost 5 bases and J lost 15 bases. This CDR3 comprises 11 residues. CDR1 is SEHNR, CDR2 FQNEAQ, per germline (reference sequence). CDR3 DNA: TGTGCCAGCAGCCGGGACAGGGCTTCGTTCTTC. This encodes CASSRDRASFF.

There are a few counts of this clone. This chain joins TRBV2 and TRBJ1-4, with TRBD1 matching 8 bases. The CDR3 spans 15 residues. Looked up from germline, CDR1 is SNHLY and CDR2 is FYNNEI. V gave up 10 bases and J gave up 8 bases; unmatched junction bases: 15. CDR3 sequence: CATSVQTGAGEKLFF. As DNA, the CDR3 is TGTGCCACCTCAGTTCAGACAGGGGCTGGGGAAAAACTGTTTTTT.

This clone was picked up one time. This sequence joins TRBV4-2 and TRBJ2-3; TRBD2 aligns across 8 bases. CDR3 length equals 16 residues. CDR1 and CDR2 from the germline V gene are LGHNA and YNFKEQ. V shed 4 bases and J 1 base; nucleotides not matched to a gene: 7. The CDR3 protein is CASSRRLATGTDTQYF. In nucleotides, the CDR3 is TGTGCCAGCAGCCGGCGACTAGCGACCGGCACAGATACGCAGTATTTT.